The 18 T cell receptor beta chains below come from one sample, sequenced in a study of graft-versus-host responses after intestinal transplantation. Labeling with CFSE marked roughly 200,000 responder cells, which were plated with roughly 200,000 irradiated, violet-dye-labeled stimulator cells. The protocol was immunoSEQ multiplex PCR, while the TCRdb copy is restricted to in-frame clones and leaves out a portion. The sample records more than 12,000 clones, approximately 30% being singletons. Sample: alloreactive CD8+ T cells from a mixed lymphocyte reaction culture, taken before intestinal transplant. The subset was: CFSE-low proliferating T cells sorted from approximately 6-day pre-transplant mixed lymphocyte reaction (GvH or HvG direction). These receptor sequences come from a human patient who received an intestinal transplant.

The V call is TRBV20-1, the J call TRBJ2-1; weak D call: TRBD2 (6 bases). V gave up 8 bases and J gave up 9 bases, with 14 bases separating them. The CDR3 runs to 11 residues. CDR1 and CDR2 (germline): DFQATT, SNEGSKA (reference sequence). The CDR3 sequence is CSTTSLGEQFF. CDR3 DNA sequence: TGCAGTACAACTAGCCTGGGTGAGCAGTTCTTC.

This chain connects TRBV7-9 to TRBJ1-1; 8 bases match TRBD1. The CDR3 loop spans 12 amino acids. Per the germline V gene, CDR1 is SEHNR and CDR2 is FQNEAQ (reference sequence). J lost 11 bases, V lost 5 bases, and 7 bases had no gene match. The CDR3, as DNA: TGTGCCAGCAGCACATCGGACAGGGAGGCTTTCTTT. This sequence encodes CASSTSDREAFF.

The chain uses TRBV7-9 and TRBJ2-7; 7 positions match TRBD1. CDR3 length: 12 amino acids. V was pared by 4 bases and J by 4 bases, with 1 base of the junction left unmatched. Germline V gene data show CDR1 as SEHNR and CDR2 as FQNEAQ (reference sequence). The CDR3 coding sequence is TGTGCCAGCAGCTCGGGACAGTACGAGCAGTACTTC. Protein sequence: CASSSGQYEQYF. Filled out from reference TRBV7-9 and TRBJ2-7, the complete variable domain reads DTGVSQNPRHKITKRGQNVTFRCDPISEHNRLYWYRQTLGQGPEFLTYFQNEAQLEKSRLLSDRFSAERPKGSFSTLEIQRTEQGDSAMYLCASSSGQYEQYFGPGTRLTVT.

The table lists this clone with a few counts. The chain has TRBV5-5 and TRBJ1-2, with 8 bases identical to TRBD1. There are 14 residues in the CDR3. The trim removed 5 bases at V and 6 bases at J, leaving 9 bases unmatched. CDR1 is SGHKS and CDR2 is YYEKEE in the germline V gene (reference sequence). CDR3 amino acids: CASRLQGEVDGYTF. CDR3 nucleotides: TGTGCCAGCAGGCTACAGGGGGAGGTCGATGGCTACACCTTC.

V gene TRBV29-1 combines with J gene TRBJ2-7, with 10 bases fitting TRBD1. This CDR3 region has 15 residues. J lost 0 bases, V lost 5 bases, and 7 bases had no gene match. CDR1 is SQVTM, CDR2 ANQGSEA, per germline. The CDR3 region is CSVSGTGAGSYEQYF. As DNA, the CDR3 is TGCAGCGTTTCCGGGACAGGGGCCGGCTCCTACGAGCAGTACTTC.

J is TRBJ1-5 and V is TRBV27; TRBD1 might be the D (6 bases). Germline CDR1 and CDR2: MNHEY and SMNVEV (reference sequence). The V end was cut by 4 bases, the J end by 4 bases, with 23 bases between. This CDR3 contains 18 residues. The CDR3 protein is CASSSFFIPLGTNQPQHF. For the CDR3, the DNA is TGTGCCAGCAGTTCATTCTTCATACCCCTCGGGACAAATCAGCCCCAGCATTTT.

V gene TRBV29-1 combines with J gene TRBJ1-2, with D unclear. The CDR3 totals 13 residues. The V gene lost 4 bases and the J gene lost 6 bases, with 15 bases spanning the gap. Germline V CDR1 and CDR2: SQVTM, ANQGSEA. The CDR3 here is CSVVGGGTNGYTF. The CDR3, as DNA: TGCAGCGTTGTCGGCGGCGGCACCAATGGCTACACCTTC.

The gene calls are TRBV11-3 and TRBJ1-4, with D possibly being TRBD1 (6 bases). CDR1 is SGHNT and CDR2 is YENEEA in the germline V gene. Trimming shortened V by 2 bases and J by 5 bases, and 9 bases separated the two germline ends. The CDR3 is 14 amino acids. DNA for the CDR3: TGTGCCAGCAGCTTACAGGGGAAAAATGAAAAACTGTTTTTT. Translation gives CASSLQGKNEKLFF.

This clone is labeled as medium-sized (0.01 to 0.1%). The chain links TRBV10-3 to TRBJ1-4; 9 bases map to TRBD1. The CDR3 runs 17 residues. Losses at the gene ends were 0 bases for V and 6 bases for J; bases not matched to a gene: 8. CDR1 is ENHRY and CDR2 is SYGVKD in the germline V gene. The CDR3 sequence is CAISESGTGRRDEKLFF. CDR3 in DNA: TGTGCCATCAGTGAGTCGGGGACAGGGAGAAGGGATGAAAAACTGTTTTTT.

The chain uses TRBV4-3 and TRBJ2-1; TRBD1 matches at 7 bases. Germline CDR1 LGHNA, CDR2 YSLEER. This CDR3 is 15 amino acids long. V was clipped by 1 base and J by 1 base; unmatched bases: 1. In DNA form, the CDR3 reads TGCGCCAGCAGCCAAGTACAGGGGTCCTACAATGAGCAGTTCTTC. Protein sequence: CASSQVQGSYNEQFF.

In this sample, this clone turned up a few times. The chain combines TRBV9 with TRBJ2-1, with TRBD1 identical over 7 bases. With 0 bases clipped from V and 6 bases from J, the junction kept 6 bases outside the gene matches. The CDR3 runs to 15 residues. Germline CDR1 is SGDLS and CDR2 is YYNGEE. The CDR3 bases are TGTGCCAGCAGCGTAGGAGGGGGCGCTGCCAATGAGCAGTTCTTC. This translates into CASSVGGGAANEQFF.

This clone was found a few times. The rearrangement joins TRBV21-1 to TRBJ1-2; TRBD1 was called by the table and not checked on the DNA. TRBV21-1 is a pseudogene. The CDR3 spans 14 residues. The CDR3 DNA follows: TGTGCCAGCAGCTTGGGACAGGGGGCTCGGGGCTACACCTTC. The encoded protein is CASSLGQGARGYTF.

For the CDR3, the DNA is TGTGCCAGCAGCCCCCGGGGCGGGACAGGGGCTTCGTACGAGCAGTACTTC. This translates into CASSPRGGTGASYEQYF. The gene calls are TRBV11-2 and TRBJ2-7; TRBD1 agrees at 10 bases. With 5 bases clipped from V and 4 bases from J, the junction kept 14 bases outside the gene matches. There are 17 residues in the CDR3. Germline assignment: CDR1 SGHAT and CDR2 FQNNGV.

By share of the sample, this clone is medium-sized. The J gene is TRBJ1-5, the V gene TRBV4-3, with TRBD1 matching over 10 bases. This CDR3 comprises 15 residues. Germline trimming cut 4 bases from V and 4 bases from J; bases unmatched to any gene: 4. Germline CDR1 LGHNA, CDR2 YSLEER. CDR3 bases: TGCGCCAGCAGCCTGGGGACAGGGGATAATCAGCCCCAGCATTTT. It encodes CASSLGTGDNQPQHF.

The rearrangement links TRBV21-1 to TRBJ2-3; TRBD2 is the table's D call and was not checked against the DNA. TRBV21-1 is flagged as a pseudogene. The CDR3 has 16 amino acids. The DNA of the CDR3 is TGTGCCACCAAACCCCCCGGGACGGGGGGGAATGATACGCAGTATTTT. Translated: CATKPPGTGGNDTQYF.

A note on this clone: The same CDR3 is also encoded by other DNA sequences in this sample. This chain connects TRBV27 to TRBJ2-1; TRBD2 matches at 8 bases. This CDR3 comprises 15 residues. V dropped 3 bases and J dropped 4; count of bases not matched to a gene: 5. Germline assignment: CDR1 MNHEY and CDR2 SMNVEV (reference sequence). The CDR3 DNA reads TGTGCCAGCAGTTTTATCGGGGGGGCATACAATGAGCAGTTCTTC. It yields the protein CASSFIGGAYNEQFF.

The rearrangement links TRBV11-2 to TRBJ2-1; D gene ambiguous. Trimming shortened V by 3 bases and J by 4 bases, and 7 bases separated the two germline ends. Germline V CDR1 and CDR2: SGHAT, FQNNGV. This CDR3 is built from 13 residues. In DNA, the CDR3 is TGTGCCAGCAGCTTCCTCCTTTACAATGAGCAGTTCTTC. This codes for CASSFLLYNEQFF.

V usage is TRBV18 and J usage is TRBJ1-2, with 7 bases lining up with TRBD1. With V trimmed by 2 bases and J by 4 bases, 7 bases remained unmatched. This CDR3 has 15 amino acids. Germline loops: CDR1 KGHSH, CDR2 LQKENI. CDR3: CASSPTGERRYGYTF. DNA of the CDR3: TGTGCCAGCTCACCAACAGGGGAAAGGCGCTATGGCTACACCTTC.